This section outlines one TCR beta chain sequence together with its context. The same CDR3 is also encoded by other DNA sequences in this sample. These data belong to a study of blood T cell repertoires in COVID-19. The wider study: T cells, B-cell-depleted T cells, or PBMCs supplied cDNA or gDNA.

Study processing details: Reference gene primer amplification gave estimated nucleated cell counts. This table comes from immunoSEQ multiplex PCR, and its TCRdb copy is limited to in-frame clones, with some not included. The D gene and trimming were derived from the DNA, and the V and J assignments and clone size from that table. The table has roughly 100,000 clones, 75% to 90% seen once. In Seattle, patients joined the study during active infection and were tracked longitudinally. The CDR3 has 12 residues. The germline gives CDR1 LGHDT, CDR2 YNNKEL (reference sequence). V dropped 4 bases and J dropped 7 bases, with 8 bases sitting between them.

V is TRBV3-1 (or the pseudogene TRBV3-2) and J is TRBJ2-1, with D perhaps matching TRBD1 (6 bases). The receptor was derived from a woman aged 45-65 years with COVID-19, enrolled during active disease. Sequenced input: peripheral blood. Written as DNA, the CDR3 is TGTGCCAGCAGCCCCCAGGGGAATGAGCAGTTCTTC. Its protein is CASSPQGNEQFF.